The entry that follows covers one TCR beta chain sequence. The sample is drawn from a study of control samples from healthy donors and cancer patients. Here immunoSEQ multiplex PCR was the method, and the copy in TCRdb shows in-frame clones only, minus some. The table shows some 250,000 clones, with roughly 87% occurring only once. The CDR3 covers 14 residues. Trimming shortened V by 2 bases and J by 5 bases, and 13 bases separated the two germline ends. The V gene's germline CDR1 is SGHKS and CDR2 YYEKEE (reference sequence). The TCR sequence derives from a woman aged 55-70 years with lung cancer. The chain links TRBV5-5 to TRBJ1-2; D is unclear. The specimen was PBMCs. CDR3 sequence (DNA): TGTGCCAGCAGCTTTCAGTTCCGTAGTTATGGCTACACCTTC. Amino acid sequence: CASSFQFRSYGYTF.